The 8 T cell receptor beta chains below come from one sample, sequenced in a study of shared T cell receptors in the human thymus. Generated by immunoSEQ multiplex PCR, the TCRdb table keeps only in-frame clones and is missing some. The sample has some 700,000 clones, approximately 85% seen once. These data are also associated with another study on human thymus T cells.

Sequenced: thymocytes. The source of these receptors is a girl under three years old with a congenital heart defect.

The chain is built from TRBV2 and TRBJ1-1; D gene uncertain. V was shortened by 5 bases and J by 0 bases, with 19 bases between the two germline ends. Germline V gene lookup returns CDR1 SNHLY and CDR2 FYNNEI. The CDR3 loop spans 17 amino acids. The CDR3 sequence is CASSPDRFRHMNTEAFF. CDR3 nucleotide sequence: TGTGCCAGCAGTCCCGATCGCTTCCGACACATGAACACTGAAGCTTTCTTT. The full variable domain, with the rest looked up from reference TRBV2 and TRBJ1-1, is EPEVTQTPSHQVTQMGQEVILRCVPISNHLYFYWYRQILGQKVEFLVSFYNNEISEKSEIFDDQFSVERPDGSNFTLKIRSTKLEDSAMYFCASSPDRFRHMNTEAFFGQGTRLTVV.

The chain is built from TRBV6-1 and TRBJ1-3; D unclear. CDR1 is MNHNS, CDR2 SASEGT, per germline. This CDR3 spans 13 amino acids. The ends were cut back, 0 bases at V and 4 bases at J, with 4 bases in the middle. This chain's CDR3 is CASSEARGNTIYF. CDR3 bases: TGTGCCAGCAGTGAAGCGAGGGGAAACACCATATATTTT.

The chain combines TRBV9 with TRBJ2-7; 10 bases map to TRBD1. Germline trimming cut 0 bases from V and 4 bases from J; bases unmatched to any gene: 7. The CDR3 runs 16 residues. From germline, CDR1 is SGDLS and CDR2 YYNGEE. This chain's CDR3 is CASSVDGTGARYEQYF. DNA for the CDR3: TGTGCCAGCAGCGTAGATGGGACAGGGGCACGGTACGAGCAGTACTTC.

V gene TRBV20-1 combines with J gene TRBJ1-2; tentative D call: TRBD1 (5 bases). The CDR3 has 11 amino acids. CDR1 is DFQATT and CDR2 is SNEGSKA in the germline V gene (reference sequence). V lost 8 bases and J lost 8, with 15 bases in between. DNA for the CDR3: TGCAGTCGGCCCGGGGGAGGAGGCTACACCTTC. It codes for CSRPGGGGYTF.

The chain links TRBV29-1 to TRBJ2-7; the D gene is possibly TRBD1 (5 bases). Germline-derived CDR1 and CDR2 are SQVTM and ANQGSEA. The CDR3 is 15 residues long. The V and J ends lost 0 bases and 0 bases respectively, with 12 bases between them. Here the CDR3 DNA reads TGCAGCGTTGAAGATCAGGGCCTCGGCTCCTACGAGCAGTACTTC. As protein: CSVEDQGLGSYEQYF.

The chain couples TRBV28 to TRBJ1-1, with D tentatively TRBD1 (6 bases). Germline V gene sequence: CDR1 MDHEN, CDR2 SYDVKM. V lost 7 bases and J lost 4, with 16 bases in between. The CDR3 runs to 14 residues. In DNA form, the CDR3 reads TGTGCCAGCATACCGGAACAGGGCGGCACTGAAGCTTTCTTT. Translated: CASIPEQGGTEAFF.

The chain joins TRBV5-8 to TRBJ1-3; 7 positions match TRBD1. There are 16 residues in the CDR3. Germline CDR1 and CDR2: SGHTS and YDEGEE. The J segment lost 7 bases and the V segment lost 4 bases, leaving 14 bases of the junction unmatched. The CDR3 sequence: CASSRWDSLFLNTIYF. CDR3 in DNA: TGTGCCAGCAGCCGCTGGGACAGTCTTTTCTTGAACACCATATATTTT.

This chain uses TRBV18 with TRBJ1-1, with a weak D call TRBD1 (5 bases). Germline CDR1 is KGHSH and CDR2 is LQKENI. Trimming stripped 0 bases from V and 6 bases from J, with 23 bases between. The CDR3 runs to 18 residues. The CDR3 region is CASSPPKDGGGSKSEAFF. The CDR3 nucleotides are TGTGCCAGCTCACCACCGAAGGATGGGGGGGGAAGCAAATCTGAAGCTTTCTTT.